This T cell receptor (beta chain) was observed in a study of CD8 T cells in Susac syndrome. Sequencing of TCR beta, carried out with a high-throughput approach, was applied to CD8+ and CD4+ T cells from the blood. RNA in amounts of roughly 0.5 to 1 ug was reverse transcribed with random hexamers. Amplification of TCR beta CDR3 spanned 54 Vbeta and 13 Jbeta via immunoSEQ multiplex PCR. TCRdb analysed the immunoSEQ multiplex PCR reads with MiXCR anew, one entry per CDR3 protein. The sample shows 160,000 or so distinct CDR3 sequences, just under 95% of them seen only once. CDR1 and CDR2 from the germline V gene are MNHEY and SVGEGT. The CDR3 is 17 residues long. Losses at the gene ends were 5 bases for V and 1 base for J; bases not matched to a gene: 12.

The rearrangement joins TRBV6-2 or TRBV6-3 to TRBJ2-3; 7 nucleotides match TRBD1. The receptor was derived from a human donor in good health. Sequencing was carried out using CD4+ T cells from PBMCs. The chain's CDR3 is CASSKRDSPRGTDTQYF. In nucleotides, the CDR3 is TGTGCCAGCAGTAAAAGGGACAGTCCTCGTGGCACAGATACGCAGTATTTT.